Presented here are 20 T cell receptor beta chains from one specimen sequenced in a study of T cell responses to AZD1222 COVID-19 vaccine. Method: immunoSEQ multiplex PCR; TCRdb's copy keeps in-frame clones and lacks some. The sample contains some 64,000 clones, roughly 80% of which appear only once. The input for sequencing was peripheral blood, taken on day 0 of AZD1222 vaccination. These receptors all come from an adult in good health.

The rearrangement links TRBV5-1 to TRBJ1-2, with 7 positions matching TRBD1. The germline V gene has CDR1 SGHRS and CDR2 YFSETQ. This CDR3 comprises 14 residues. The ends lost 3 bases at V and 5 bases at J; junction bases unmatched: 7. The CDR3 DNA reads TGCGCCAGCAGCTCCGGTGGACAGGCTTATGGCTACACCTTC. Translation: CASSSGGQAYGYTF.

The rearrangement joins TRBV7-9 to TRBJ2-7, with D hard to call. The germline gives CDR1 SEHNR, CDR2 FQNEAQ (reference sequence). Trimming removed 5 bases at V and 3 bases at J, with 8 bases between. The CDR3 runs to 12 residues. The chain's CDR3 is CASSPPLYEQYF. CDR3 bases: TGTGCCAGCAGCCCCCCACTCTACGAGCAGTACTTC.

This clone was found once. The V and J genes are TRBV6-5 and TRBJ1-1; TRBD1 aligns across 7 bases. The CDR3 length is 14 residues. V dropped 8 bases and J dropped 0; count of bases not matched to a gene: 6. Germline assignment: CDR1 MNHEY and CDR2 SVGAGI. CDR3 in DNA: TGTGCCAGCGTGGGGACAGACATGAACACTGAAGCTTTCTTT. This encodes CASVGTDMNTEAFF.

The chain couples TRBV6-5 to TRBJ2-3, with 7 bases identical to TRBD2. This CDR3 has 16 residues. Germline CDR1 and CDR2: MNHEY and SVGAGI. With V trimmed by 0 bases and J by 3 bases, 6 bases remained unmatched. The CDR3 DNA sequence: TGTGCCAGCAGTTACTCTGGCGGGGGTTGGACAGATACGCAGTATTTT. Its protein is CASSYSGGGWTDTQYF.

The genes are TRBV12-3 or TRBV12-4 and TRBJ2-5; D is possibly TRBD2 (6 bases). The V gene lost 6 bases and the J gene lost 5 bases, with 10 bases spanning the gap. This CDR3 region has 12 residues. The DNA for the CDR3 is TGTGCCAGCAGCTCCAGCGGGGAGACCCAGTACTTC. It encodes CASSSSGETQYF.

V usage is TRBV12-3 or TRBV12-4 and J usage is TRBJ1-2; D not resolved. This CDR3 has 13 residues. V gave up 2 bases and J gave up 5 bases, with 9 bases separating them. CDR3: CASSLSGRYGYTF. In DNA, the CDR3 is TGTGCCAGCAGTTTATCTGGGAGGTATGGCTACACCTTC.

The rearrangement links TRBV6-5 to TRBJ2-5, with 7 positions matching TRBD1. V lost 6 bases to trimming and J lost 4 bases; unmatched junction nucleotides: 5. The CDR3 spans 13 residues. The germline CDR1 and CDR2 sequences are MNHEY and SVGAGI. CDR3 in DNA: TGTGCCAGCAGCCGGGACAGAGGAGAGACCCAGTACTTC. Protein: CASSRDRGETQYF.

This rearrangement joins TRBV28 to TRBJ2-7; D unresolved. There are 14 residues in the CDR3. Germline assignment: CDR1 MDHEN and CDR2 SYDVKM. Trimming took 2 bases from V and 6 from J, leaving 14 bases between them. For the CDR3, the DNA is TGTGCCAGCAGTTTACCAGGTGCCCGTCGCGAGCAGTACTTC. Protein sequence: CASSLPGARREQYF.

The CDR3 DNA is TGTGCCATCGGGACTAGCGGGCATGAGCAGTTCTTC. Translating it yields CAIGTSGHEQFF. The V and J genes are TRBV10-3 and TRBJ2-1; 12 bases are a match to TRBD2. The CDR3 sequence is 12 residues long. CDR1 is ENHRY and CDR2 is SYGVKD in the germline V gene. The junction had 1 base not matched to a gene; V was cut back by 8 bases and J by 8 bases.

This rearrangement joins TRBV7-9 to TRBJ2-1; D tentatively reads TRBD1 or TRBD2 (6 bases each). Trimming took off 2 bases at V and 6 bases at J, with 8 bases between the two ends. CDR1 is SEHNR, CDR2 FQNEAQ, per germline (reference sequence). The CDR3 totals 13 residues. The CDR3 loop reads CASSLRGANEQFF. CDR3 bases: TGTGCCAGCAGCTTAAGGGGGGCCAATGAGCAGTTCTTC.

The chain links TRBV7-8 to TRBJ1-5; D unclear. The CDR3 spans 16 residues. Germline V gene lookup returns CDR1 SGHVS and CDR2 FQNEAQ. Trimming pared 1 base from V and 4 bases from J, leaving 14 bases between. CDR3 region: CASSLGVPELNQPQHF. For the CDR3, the DNA is TGTGCCAGCAGCTTAGGGGTTCCGGAGTTGAATCAGCCCCAGCATTTT.

The rearrangement uses TRBV2 and TRBJ1-2, with no clear D. V was trimmed by 5 bases and J by 3 bases, leaving 4 bases between them. Per the germline V gene, CDR1 is SNHLY and CDR2 is FYNNEI. The CDR3 sequence is 11 residues long. The CDR3 here is CASSPYYGYTF. CDR3 nucleotides: TGTGCCAGCAGTCCCTACTATGGCTACACCTTC.

This rearrangement joins TRBV27 to TRBJ2-7; tentative D call: TRBD2 (6 bases). Germline assignment: CDR1 MNHEY and CDR2 SMNVEV (reference sequence). The CDR3 has 16 amino acids. The V and J ends lost 4 bases and 2 bases respectively, with 18 bases between them. The CDR3 DNA is TGTGCCAGCAGTTCCCTGGGGGGAGAAGGGACCTACGAGCAGTACTTC. The encoded protein is CASSSLGGEGTYEQYF.

The V call is TRBV6-2 or TRBV6-3, the J call TRBJ2-7, with TRBD2 matching 8 bases. Germline-derived CDR1 and CDR2 are MNHEY and SVGEGT. Unmatched junction bases numbered 9, after V lost 2 bases and J lost 0 bases. There are 17 residues in the CDR3. The CDR3 DNA reads TGTGCCAGCAGTTACGATCTCAGCGGGGGTAGCTCCTACGAGCAGTACTTC. This translates into CASSYDLSGGSSYEQYF.

The rearrangement joins TRBV19 to TRBJ1-4, with a weak D call TRBD1 (6 bases). CDR1 is LNHDA and CDR2 is SQIVND in the germline V gene (reference sequence). This CDR3 is built from 16 residues. The V end was cut by 3 bases, the J end by 1 base, with 12 bases between. CDR3 bases: TGTGCCAGTAGTATTTCCGGACAGAGAACTAATGAAAAACTGTTTTTT. Translated, it gives CASSISGQRTNEKLFF.

The chain couples TRBV4-3 to TRBJ2-3; possibly TRBD1 or TRBD2 for D (5 bases each). CDR3 size: 14 residues. Germline V lookup: CDR1 LGHNA, CDR2 YSLEER. V was clipped by 0 bases and J by 10 bases, with 14 bases between them. As DNA, the CDR3 is TGCGCCAGCAGCCAAGAAGAGAGTCGAGGGGCGCAGTATTTT. It codes for CASSQEESRGAQYF.

This clone was counted once. This chain uses TRBV7-2 with TRBJ1-2, with 7 bases that match TRBD1. Trimming at V came to 2 bases and at J to 4 bases, leaving 7 bases not matched to a gene. The V gene's germline CDR1 is SGHTA and CDR2 FQGNSA. The CDR3 totals 15 residues. In nucleotides, the CDR3 is TGTGCCAGCAGCTTACACCGGGACAGTCCCTATGGCTACACCTTC. Translation: CASSLHRDSPYGYTF.

The chain is built from TRBV30 and TRBJ1-4; D remains ambiguous. CDR1 is GTSNPN, CDR2 SVGIG, per germline (reference sequence). The CDR3 length is 13 residues. Trimming shortened V by 2 bases and J by 3 bases, and 7 bases separated the two germline ends. Written as DNA, the CDR3 is TGTGCCTGGAGTAGAACGGCTAATGAAAAACTGTTTTTT. This translates into CAWSRTANEKLFF. Full variable domain (outside the CDR3, taken from reference TRBV30 and TRBJ1-4): SQTIHQWPATLVQPVGSPLSLECTVEGTSNPNLYWYRQAAGRGLQLLFYSVGIGQISSEVPQNLSASRPQDRQFILSSKKLLLSDSGFYLCAWSRTANEKLFFGSGTQLSVL.

V and J are TRBV7-2 and TRBJ1-4; 8 bases are shared with TRBD1. Germline CDR1 is SGHTA and CDR2 is FQGNSA. The CDR3 is 18 amino acids. V lost 2 bases to trimming and J lost 2 bases; unmatched junction nucleotides: 10. Here the CDR3 reads CASSLWTGSYVTNEKLFF. The CDR3 bases are TGTGCCAGCAGCTTATGGACAGGGAGTTACGTGACTAATGAAAAACTGTTTTTT.

This chain links TRBV19 with TRBJ1-5; D is unclear. In germline, CDR1 is LNHDA, CDR2 SQIVND (reference sequence). The V gene lost 5 bases and the J gene lost 5 bases, with 10 bases spanning the gap. The CDR3 covers 13 residues. The CDR3 protein is CASSPRPYQPQHF. The CDR3 DNA sequence: TGTGCCAGTAGTCCCCGGCCATATCAGCCCCAGCATTTT.